This T cell receptor beta chain came from a study of CD8+ T cells in alopecia areata. Study-level background: The duration of tofacitinib was 6 to 18 months, with 6 months off drug afterward.

Treatment in this sample: oral pan-JAK inhibitor, 5-10 mg twice daily. The CDR3 spans 15 residues. Germline trimming cut 0 bases from V and 4 bases from J; bases unmatched to any gene: 4. Per germline, CDR1 SNHLY and CDR2 FYNNEI. Extracted from the samples, RNA was reverse transcribed into cDNA to serve as the sequencing template. Here immunoSEQ multiplex PCR was the method, and the copy in TCRdb shows in-frame clones only, minus some. The data hold about 280,000 clones, with roughly 60% observed a single time. This sample comprised CD4+ T cells sorted from blood, obtained at week 24, from a patient treated with tofacitinib. V is TRBV2 and J is TRBJ2-5; TRBD2 matches at 8 bases. The TCR was taken from a human donor with alopecia areata. Here the CDR3 DNA reads TGTGCCAGCAGTGAAGCGGGGACTAGAGTAGAGACCCAGTACTTC. Its protein is CASSEAGTRVETQYF.